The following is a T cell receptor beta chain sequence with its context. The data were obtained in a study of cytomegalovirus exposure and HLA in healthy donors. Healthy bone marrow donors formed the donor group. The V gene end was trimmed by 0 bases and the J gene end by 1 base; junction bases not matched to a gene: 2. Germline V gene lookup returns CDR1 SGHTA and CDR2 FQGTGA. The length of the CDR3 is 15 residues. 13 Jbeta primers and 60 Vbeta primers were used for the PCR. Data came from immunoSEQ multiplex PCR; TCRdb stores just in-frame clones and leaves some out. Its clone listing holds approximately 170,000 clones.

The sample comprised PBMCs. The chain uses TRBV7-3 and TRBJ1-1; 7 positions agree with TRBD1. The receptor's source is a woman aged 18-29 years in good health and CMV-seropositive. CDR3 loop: CASSLTGTANTEAFF. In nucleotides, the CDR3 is TGTGCCAGCAGCTTAACCGGGACAGCGAACACTGAAGCTTTCTTT. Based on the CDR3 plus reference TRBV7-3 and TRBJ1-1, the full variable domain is GAGVSQTPSNKVTEKGKYVELRCDPISGHTALYWYRQSLGQGPEFLIYFQGTGAADDSGLPNDRFFAVRPEGSVSTLKIQRTERGDSAVYLCASSLTGTANTEAFFGQGTRLTVV.